Included here is one T cell receptor beta chain sequence, with context. The data are from a study of cytomegalovirus exposure and HLA in healthy donors. In the PCR, 60 Vbeta and 13 Jbeta primers were used. TCRdb's copy holds only in-frame clones and misses some; the assay was immunoSEQ multiplex PCR. The sample lists roughly 110,000 clones, around 80% occurring once. Donors counted as nominally healthy when sampled, yet unrecorded immune exposures were likely. Germline V lookup: CDR1 MNHEY, CDR2 SVGAGI. The CDR3 contains 14 residues. Trimming took 6 bases from V and 10 from J; bases not matched to a gene: 7.

This TCR was recovered from a man aged 40-50 years in good health and CMV-seronegative. The chain carries TRBV6-5 and TRBJ1-6, with 9 bases matching TRBD1. The sequenced material came from PBMCs. DNA of the CDR3: TGTGCCAGCAGCCTGGGACAGGGCAGATCACCCCTCCACTTT. It yields the protein CASSLGQGRSPLHF.